The 16 T cell receptor beta chains below come from one sample, sequenced in a study of blood T cell repertoires in COVID-19. Sequencing used immunoSEQ multiplex PCR; TCRdb keeps in-frame clones, though not all of them. This table has about 83,000 clones, 86% appearing once. What was sequenced was peripheral blood. These receptors were collected from a man aged 45-65 years with active COVID-19.

The chain carries TRBV28 and TRBJ1-1, with D possibly being TRBD1 (5 bases). Trimming cost V 6 bases and J 1 base, with 12 bases left between them. Germline V CDR1 and CDR2: MDHEN, SYDVKM. The CDR3 length is 14 residues. In nucleotides, the CDR3 is TGTGCCAGCAGCGTATTTAGGGGGAACACTGAAGCTTTCTTT. Its protein is CASSVFRGNTEAFF.

V and J are TRBV19 and TRBJ2-2, with TRBD1 matching over 8 bases. The V segment lost 6 bases and the J segment 4 bases; nucleotides outside the gene matches: 7. Germline-derived CDR1 and CDR2 are LNHDA and SQIVND (reference sequence). This CDR3 is 15 amino acids long. The CDR3, as DNA: TGTGCCAGTAGCCTCAGGGGGCCGGGCACCGGGGAGCTGTTTTTT. It specifies CASSLRGPGTGELFF.

J is TRBJ2-7 and V is TRBV5-6; 8 bases fit TRBD1. There are 13 residues in the CDR3. V lost 2 bases to trimming and J lost 5 bases; unmatched junction nucleotides: 3. Germline assignment: CDR1 SGHDT and CDR2 YYEEEE. The CDR3 loop is CASSLGQGDEQYF. The DNA of the CDR3 is TGTGCCAGCAGCTTAGGACAGGGAGACGAGCAGTACTTC.

The rearrangement uses TRBV12-5 and TRBJ1-6; 7 bases match TRBD1. Germline V gene sequence: CDR1 LGHNT, CDR2 FRNRAP. The CDR3 runs 16 residues. The V and J ends lost 1 base and 6 bases, in that order; junction bases with no gene match: 6. CDR3 sequence: CASGLGGGFSNSPLHF. In DNA, the CDR3 is TGTGCTAGTGGTTTGGGAGGGGGCTTCAGTAATTCACCCCTCCACTTT. The complete variable domain, with remaining parts taken from reference TRBV12-5 and TRBJ1-6, reads DARVTQTPRHKVTEMGQEVTMRCQPILGHNTVFWYRQTMMQGLELLAYFRNRAPLDDSGMPKDRFSAEMPDATLATLKIQPSEPRDSAVYFCASGLGGGFSNSPLHFGNGTRLTVT.

CDR3 sequence (DNA): TGTGCCAGCAGCCAAGACTCCAGGGGGCGCGATGGCTATGGCTACACCTTC. It specifies CASSQDSRGRDGYGYTF. The rearrangement joins TRBV3-1 (or the pseudogene TRBV3-2) to TRBJ1-2; TRBD1 aligns across 8 bases. This CDR3 contains 17 residues. Germline-derived CDR1 and CDR2 are LGHDT and YNNKEL (reference sequence). J was trimmed by 4 bases and V by 0 bases; bases with no gene match: 10.

The CDR3 is CAWSVLGTGVEQFF. As DNA, the CDR3 is TGTGCCTGGAGTGTACTCGGGACAGGGGTTGAGCAGTTCTTC. The chain is built from TRBV30 and TRBJ2-1; 10 nucleotides match TRBD1. V lost 0 bases, J lost 9 bases, and 5 bases stayed unmatched. The CDR3 consists of 14 residues. Germline lookup yields CDR1 GTSNPN and CDR2 SVGIG (reference sequence).

This rearrangement joins TRBV7-3 to TRBJ2-3; tentative D call: TRBD1 (6 bases). V was pared by 2 bases and J by 3 bases, with 15 bases between. CDR1 and CDR2 from the germline V gene are SGHTA and FQGTGA. The CDR3 contains 16 residues. CDR3 DNA: TGTGCCAGCAGCTTAGGCGCGAACAGGGAGACAGATACGCAGTATTTT. It specifies CASSLGANRETDTQYF.

V gene TRBV6-6 combines with J gene TRBJ2-3; weak D call: TRBD2 (5 bases). The CDR3 spans 14 residues. Trimming cost V 7 bases and J 3 bases, with 14 bases left between them. The germline CDR1 and CDR2 sequences are MNHNY and SVGAGI (reference sequence). CDR3 DNA: TGTGCCAGCACCTACGGGGTGGGAACAGATACGCAGTATTTT. This gives the protein CASTYGVGTDTQYF.

The J gene is TRBJ2-2, the V gene TRBV4-2; 8 bases are a match to TRBD2. This CDR3 is 14 amino acids long. The V segment lost 4 bases and the J segment 6 bases; nucleotides outside the gene matches: 4. The germline CDR1 and CDR2 sequences are LGHNA and YNFKEQ. CDR3 residues: CASSPSGSSGELFF. For the CDR3, the DNA is TGTGCCAGCAGCCCCAGCGGGAGCTCCGGGGAGCTGTTTTTT.

The chain combines TRBV9 with TRBJ2-3, with 9 bases lining up with TRBD2. Germline CDR1 is SGDLS and CDR2 is YYNGEE. Trimming removed 6 bases from V and 3 bases from J; junction bases left unmatched: 8. The CDR3 is made up of 15 amino acids. DNA of the CDR3: TGTGCCAGCACTTCTAGCGGGGAGGGAACAGATACGCAGTATTTT. Translation: CASTSSGEGTDTQYF. The variable domain in full, completed from reference TRBV9 and TRBJ2-3, reads DSGVTQTPKHLITATGQRVTLRCSPRSGDLSVYWYQQSLDQGLQFLIQYYNGEERAKGNILERFSAQQFPDLHSELNLSSLELGDSALYFCASTSSGEGTDTQYFGPGTRLTVL.

This chain links TRBV24-1 with TRBJ2-1; 7 positions agree with TRBD2. This CDR3 region has 18 residues. Trimming took 3 bases from V and 0 from J; bases not matched to a gene: 10. Germline values: CDR1 KGHDR, CDR2 SFDVKD. Here the CDR3 reads CATSDPRSGRSSYNEQFF. CDR3 coding DNA: TGTGCCACCAGTGATCCCCGTAGCGGGCGAAGCTCCTACAATGAGCAGTTCTTC.

The V gene is TRBV12-5, the J gene TRBJ2-3, with D unclear. Germline V gene sequence: CDR1 LGHNT, CDR2 FRNRAP. Trimming pared 6 bases from V and 3 bases from J, leaving 10 bases between. The CDR3 is made up of 13 amino acids. The CDR3 DNA sequence: TGTGCTAGTGGACGGCGGCTAACAGATACGCAGTATTTT. Translated, it gives CASGRRLTDTQYF.

The rearrangement uses TRBV9 and TRBJ2-5; 7 bases are a match to TRBD1. This CDR3 comprises 14 residues. J was trimmed by 2 bases and V by 3 bases; bases with no gene match: 4. From germline, CDR1 is SGDLS and CDR2 YYNGEE. CDR3 in DNA: TGTGCCAGCAGCGCTGACAGGGTACAAGAGACCCAGTACTTC. Amino acids: CASSADRVQETQYF.

The chain joins TRBV30 to TRBJ2-1; 8 nucleotides agree with TRBD1. Germline CDR1 reads GTSNPN; CDR2 reads SVGIG (reference sequence). This CDR3 has 13 residues. The junction had 7 bases not matched to a gene; V was cut back by 2 bases and J by 10 bases. This chain's CDR3 is CAWSLDRAGEQFF. The CDR3 bases are TGTGCCTGGAGTTTGGACAGGGCGGGGGAGCAGTTCTTC.

The chain carries TRBV5-5 and TRBJ1-2; tentatively, D is TRBD1 (5 bases). The CDR3 is made up of 13 amino acids. Trimming removed 0 bases at V and 4 bases at J, with 7 bases between. Germline CDR1 reads SGHKS; CDR2 reads YYEKEE (reference sequence). CDR3 nucleotides: TGTGCCAGCAGCTTGGCCGGGGGCTATGGCTACACCTTC. This encodes CASSLAGGYGYTF. The variable domain in full, with the rest retrieved from reference TRBV5-5 and TRBJ1-2, is DAGVTQSPTHLIKTRGQQVTLRCSPISGHKSVSWYQQVLGQGPQFIFQYYEKEERGRGNFPDRFSARQFPNYSSELNVNALLLGDSALYLCASSLAGGYGYTFGSGTRLTVV.

The CDR3 DNA is TGTGCCAGCAGTAGGCGGGGCTACAATGAGCAGTTCTTC. Translated: CASSRRGYNEQFF. The rearrangement joins TRBV6-5 to TRBJ2-1, with D possibly matching TRBD2 (6 bases). V lost 5 bases, J lost 3 bases, and 8 bases lay in between. The length of the CDR3 is 13 residues. Germline CDR1 and CDR2: MNHEY and SVGAGI.